This T cell receptor beta chain comes out of a study of TIL therapy for anti-PD-1-resistant metastatic lung cancer. General study findings and limits: This highly selected cohort may not generalize to typical lung cancer patients.

This was the immunoSEQ v3 assay. This table comes from immunoSEQ multiplex PCR, and its TCRdb copy is limited to in-frame clones, with some not included. The top ten hold more than 12% of the sample, which has tens of thousands of clones, roughly 85% seen once. The V and J ends lost 0 bases and 1 base respectively, with 12 bases between them. The length of the CDR3 is 16 residues. Germline V CDR1 and CDR2: SGHNT, YYREEE (reference sequence). The time point was: pre-treatment sample, taken before nivolumab and TIL therapy. As regards this clone: Its specificity is not known.

The chain recombines TRBV5-4 with TRBJ2-3; D gene uncertain. The source of this sequence is an older man with non-small cell lung cancer. Sequenced here: blood, sampled at baseline. The CDR3 is CASSLARIMGTDTQYF. The CDR3 bases are TGTGCCAGCAGCTTGGCAAGGATAATGGGCACAGATACGCAGTATTTT. The entire variable domain, with the rest obtained from reference TRBV5-4 and TRBJ2-3, is as follows: ETGVTQSPTHLIKTRGQQVTLRCSSQSGHNTVSWYQQALGQGPQFIFQYYREEENGRGNFPPRFSGLQFPNYSSELNVNALELDDSALYLCASSLARIMGTDTQYFGPGTRLTVL.